This T cell receptor beta chain came from a study of CD8+ T cells in alopecia areata. Scientists pooled cutaneous lymph node cells and sorted them on CD4, CD8alpha, NKG2D, NKG2ACE and other markers. Reverse transcribed after extraction, RNA yielded cDNA as the sequencing template. TCRdb's table, derived via immunoSEQ multiplex PCR, lists solely in-frame clones and lacks some. Altogether 200,000 to 300,000 clones were found in the sample, and no singletons occur. This clone was counted only a few times. These gene names are mouse names. The read comes to an end 4 residues before the CDR3 does, leaving the germline J gene to fill in the end. Looked up from germline, CDR1 is FNHDT and CDR2 is SITEND (reference sequence). This CDR3 is 14 amino acids long. V was shortened by 3 bases and J by 6 bases, with 13 bases between the two germline ends.

The sequencing sample was made of CD4+ T cells sorted from a lymph node. This clonotype originated in a C3H/HeJ mouse with alopecia areata. The MHC haplotype of the strain is H2-k. The chain uses TRBV19 and TRBJ2-1, with a tentative D call TRBD1 (6 bases). CDR3 DNA (partial): TGTGCCAGCAGTAAGGCCAGGGGAGGTGCT. Translating it yields CASSKARGGA. The complete CDR3 reads CASSKARGGAEQFF.